These 3 T cell receptor beta chains came from one sample sequenced in a study of long-term antiretroviral therapy in people with HIV. With survey level as its setting, the immunoSEQ assay was v3.0. Produced via immunoSEQ multiplex PCR; TCRdb's table is partial and in-frame only. The sample lists about 28,000 clones, around 83% occurring once. Sequences were derived from unsorted PBMCs, sampled 0.4 years after starting antiretroviral therapy. The receptor source for this set is a young man with HIV.

CDR3 amino acids: CASSSDQGFYTEAFF. The CDR3 DNA reads as TGTGCCAGCAGCTCCGACCAGGGGTTCTACACTGAAGCTTTCTTT. The chain uses TRBV7-3 and TRBJ1-1; TRBD1 is a possible D gene (6 bases). V lost 4 bases, J lost 3 bases, and 15 bases lay in between. Germline CDR1 SGHTA, CDR2 FQGTGA. This CDR3 comprises 15 residues. Using reference TRBV7-3 and TRBJ1-1 for the parts outside the CDR3, the full variable domain is GAGVSQTPSNKVTEKGKYVELRCDPISGHTALYWYRQSLGQGPEFLIYFQGTGAADDSGLPNDRFFAVRPEGSVSTLKIQRTERGDSAVYLCASSSDQGFYTEAFFGQGTRLTVV.

The CDR3 reads CASTPGRATEAFF. In DNA form, the CDR3 reads TGTGCCAGCACCCCCGGTCGGGCCACTGAAGCTTTCTTT. V is TRBV6-5 and J is TRBJ1-1, with D unresolved. The CDR3 contains 13 residues. In germline, CDR1 is MNHEY, CDR2 SVGAGI. V was cut by 7 bases and J by 4 bases, with 13 bases left in between.

The chain uses TRBV6-5 and TRBJ1-2, with 8 nucleotides matching TRBD1. Trimming took 4 bases from V and 6 from J; bases not matched to a gene: 7. Looked up from germline, CDR1 is MNHEY and CDR2 is SVGAGI. This CDR3 has 14 amino acids. This CDR3 is CASSSRDRYHGYTF. The CDR3 DNA sequence: TGTGCCAGCAGTTCCCGGGACAGGTACCATGGCTACACCTTC.